Each of the 3 T cell receptor beta chains below was sequenced from the same sample in a study of STAT3 mutations in large granular lymphocyte leukemia (dated by TCRdb to the late 2010s). The research as a whole found: At least one immunodominant TCRbeta clonotype was present in every T-LGLL patient, and multiple immunodominant subclonotypes appeared in about half of the T-LGLL patients.

These receptors have no known antigen. The library was obtained by the immunoSEQ multiplex PCR assay. In its TCRdb copy, this immuneACCESS table keeps in-frame sequences only and misses some clones. Where compared with another copy, unresolved V genes explain less than half of these, and the others have no known cause. The sample profile shows tens of thousands of clones; roughly 86% of them were found once. The ten largest make up roughly 13% of the sample. Sequenced: peripheral blood mononuclear cells. The receptors come from a man aged 55 to 70 with T-cell large granular lymphocyte leukemia. Some clones in this sample may be carry-over from other donors' samples. The age is the age at diagnosis.

The gene calls are TRBV19 and TRBJ1-2; D call uncertain. The germline V and J ends were trimmed by 5 bases and 4 bases, with 11 bases remaining between them. Germline V gives CDR1 LNHDA, CDR2 SQIVND (reference sequence). The CDR3 loop spans 13 amino acids. CDR3 nucleotide sequence: TGTGCCAGTAGTTTCACGGGCTCCTATGGCTACACCTTC. This codes for CASSFTGSYGYTF.

The chain carries TRBV4-1 and TRBJ2-3; D possibly corresponds to TRBD2 (6 bases). The CDR3 covers 15 residues. V was clipped by 4 bases and J by 0 bases, with 11 bases between them. CDR1 MGHRA and CDR2 YSYEKL come from the germline V gene. Here the CDR3 DNA reads TGCGCCAGCAGCCCTGGACTACTTAGCACAGATACGCAGTATTTT. This translates into CASSPGLLSTDTQYF.

The chain uses TRBV5-4 and TRBJ2-5; 12 positions match TRBD2. CDR1 is SGHNT, CDR2 YYREEE, per germline (reference sequence). The trim removed 4 bases at V and 3 bases at J, leaving 4 bases unmatched. The CDR3 covers 15 residues. For the CDR3, the DNA is TGTGCCAGCAGCCTAGGACTAGCGGGGAAAGAGACCCAGTACTTC. As protein: CASSLGLAGKETQYF.